This T cell receptor (beta chain) derives from a study of blood T cell repertoires in COVID-19 (dated by TCRdb to 2018 to 2021). In the study overall: The collaborator samples originated in the United States, Italy and Spain and spanned the acute and convalescent phases of COVID-19. The prospective study material was composed of cDNA or gDNA derived from T cells, B-cell-depleted T cells, or PBMCs. Subjects who had been exposed to COVID-19, were actively infected with it, or had recovered from it provided the deeply sampled blood TCRbeta repertoires that made up the dataset. A freely available public database, intended as a resource for researchers studying the immune response to SARS-CoV-2, is where the repertoires were released. The samples were drawn from two sources: the first 160 participants of the ongoing ImmuneRACE study, and some 1,300 subjects contributed by 6 global collaborators. The sample metadata nearly always contained a de-identified subject ID, COVID-19 status, age in years and sex. Where available, HLA class I and class II types were taken from metadata supplied by the sample provider and were not determined by assay-based typing. The paper as a whole reports these results and caveats: The amount of clinical and demographic metadata varied by source and participant and was provided uncurated.

Taken from cysteine to phenylalanine, the CDR3 has 15 residues. Only the CDR3 DNA stays, 45 bases, in frame from base 1. V is trimmed back by 5 bases and J by 3 bases, and the junction contains 9 bases that no gene match accounts for. For CDR1 and CDR2, the germline V gene lists MNHEY and SVGEGT. Comments on this clone: Its antigen is unknown. The sample holds no much larger clone one base away, and base qualities are not on file.

TCRbeta CDR3 regions were amplified from genomic DNA using the immunoSEQ Assay, a bias-controlled multiplex PCR. The study's own analysis went as follows. Nucleated cell counts per sample were estimated from amplification of reference gene primers within the assay. Sequence reads were collapsed and filtered to measure the absolute abundance of every unique TCRbeta CDR3 rearrangement. For each sample, productive Simpson clonality was calculated by taking the square root of Simpson's diversity index across productive rearrangements. TCRdb re-hosts the immuneACCESS table, in-frame sequences only. Its copies lack some clones; in the studies checked, an unresolved V gene accounts for under half of them, and the cause for the rest is not known. That table supplies the V and J calls and clone size; D and trimming were determined from the DNA. For this sample the table gives a few hundred thousand clones, of which roughly 80% were detected only once. The ten largest make up roughly 3.4% of the sample.

Whole blood was collected in K2EDTA tubes by collaborating institutions according to the institutions' own protocols. For TCRbeta analysis, collaborators shipped samples in one of three forms: frozen whole blood, isolated PBMCs, or DNA extracted from either of those sample types. Material: peripheral blood. This clonotype was sampled from a young woman with acute or convalescent COVID-19. Here the chain combines TRBV6-2 or TRBV6-3 and TRBJ2-7; TRBD1 aligns with 8 central bases. The DNA sequence follows: TGTGCCAGCAGTCGTATACGGACAGGGAACTACGAGCAGTACTTC. Its coded protein is CASSRIRTGNYEQYF.